This passage covers 7 T cell receptor beta chains from one sample sequenced in a study of cytomegalovirus exposure and HLA in healthy donors. The PCR employed 60 Vbeta primers together with 13 Jbeta primers. Using immunoSEQ multiplex PCR, the repertoire was profiled, and TCRdb retains in-frame clones only, with some absent. In the table there are about 160,000 clones, about three quarters of which are singletons. The specimen was PBMCs. Receptor source: a woman between 25 and 40 years old in good health and CMV-seronegative.

The rearrangement links TRBV28 to TRBJ2-1, with 9 bases identical to TRBD1. The CDR3 is 15 residues long. V lost 3 bases and J lost 8; bases outside the gene matches: 8. Germline CDR1 and CDR2: MDHEN and SYDVKM. This CDR3 reads CASSLGDRVYYEQFF. The CDR3 DNA follows: TGTGCCAGCAGTTTGGGGGACAGGGTTTACTATGAGCAGTTCTTC.

The J gene is TRBJ1-2, the V gene TRBV7-6, with D unresolved. The CDR3 runs to 18 residues. Germline assignment: CDR1 SGHVS and CDR2 FNYEAQ. Deletions cut 1 base from V and 4 bases from J, with 22 bases between. This CDR3 is CASSLGLGSGSSGYGYTF. CDR3 nucleotide sequence: TGTGCCAGCAGCTTAGGGCTTGGGAGCGGGAGCAGCGGCTATGGCTACACCTTC.

This chain links TRBV28 with TRBJ2-1; TRBD2 matches at 7 bases. CDR1 is MDHEN and CDR2 is SYDVKM in the germline V gene. This CDR3 contains 16 residues. V was clipped by 3 bases and J by 7 bases; unmatched bases: 12. The DNA for the CDR3 is TGTGCCAGCAGTTTCCCCGGGACTACCAGTCCAAATGAGCAGTTCTTC. This sequence encodes CASSFPGTTSPNEQFF.

This chain links TRBV5-5 with TRBJ2-7; 10 bases match TRBD1. The length of the CDR3 is 17 residues. Germline CDR1 SGHKS, CDR2 YYEKEE (reference sequence). Trimming took 2 bases from V and 2 from J; bases not matched to a gene: 10. CDR3 coding DNA: TGTGCCAGCAGCTTAGAACCGGAGGGGACAGGGGCCTACGAGCAGTACTTC. It yields the protein CASSLEPEGTGAYEQYF.

Only a few counts were recorded for this clone. The rearrangement links TRBV7-6 to TRBJ2-7; weak D call: TRBD2 (5 bases). CDR3 length: 14 residues. Germline CDR1 is SGHVS and CDR2 is FNYEAQ. V shed 5 bases and J shed 2 bases, with 13 bases lying between them. For the CDR3, the DNA is TGTGCCAGCAGCCCGGAGCCGGGGACCTACGAGCAGTACTTC. It specifies CASSPEPGTYEQYF.

The V gene is TRBV14, the J gene TRBJ2-5; D call uncertain. V shed 1 base and J shed 1 base, with 4 bases lying between them. This CDR3 region has 13 residues. Germline V gene lookup returns CDR1 SGHDN and CDR2 FVKESK. For the CDR3, the DNA is TGTGCCAGCAGCCAAGTAGTCCAAGAGACCCAGTACTTC. Protein sequence: CASSQVVQETQYF.

This clone was seen only once. The chain joins TRBV28 to TRBJ2-7, with no clear D. V was trimmed by 6 bases and J by 4 bases, leaving 13 bases between them. This CDR3 is built from 13 residues. Germline-derived CDR1 and CDR2 are MDHEN and SYDVKM. The CDR3 DNA reads TGTGCCAGCAGCCCGGTGGCGGCTTACGAGCAGTACTTC. The encoded protein is CASSPVAAYEQYF. The full variable domain, rest sourced from reference TRBV28 and TRBJ2-7, is DVKVTQSSRYLVKRTGEKVFLECVQDMDHENMFWYRQDPGLGLRLIYFSYDVKMKEKGDIPEGYSVSREKKERFSLILESASTNQTSMYLCASSPVAAYEQYFGPGTRLTVT.